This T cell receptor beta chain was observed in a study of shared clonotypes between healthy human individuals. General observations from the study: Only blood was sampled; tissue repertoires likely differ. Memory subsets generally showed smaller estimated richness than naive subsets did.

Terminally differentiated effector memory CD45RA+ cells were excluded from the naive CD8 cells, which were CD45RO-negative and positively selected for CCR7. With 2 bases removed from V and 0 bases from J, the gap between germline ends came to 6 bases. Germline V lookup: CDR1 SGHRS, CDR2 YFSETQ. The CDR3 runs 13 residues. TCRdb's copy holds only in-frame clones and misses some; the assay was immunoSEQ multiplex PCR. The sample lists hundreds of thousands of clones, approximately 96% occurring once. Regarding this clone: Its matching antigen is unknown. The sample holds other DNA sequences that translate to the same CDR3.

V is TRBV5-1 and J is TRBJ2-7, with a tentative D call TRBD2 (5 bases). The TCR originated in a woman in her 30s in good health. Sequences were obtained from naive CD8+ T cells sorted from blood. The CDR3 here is CASSFGDSYEQYF. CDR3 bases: TGCGCCAGCAGCTTCGGGGACTCCTACGAGCAGTACTTC.